This T cell receptor (beta chain) comes out of a study of T-cell reconstitution after alpha-beta-depleted transplantation in children. Study-level points and caveats: Surviving thymic progenitors and recipient T cells were the source of high TCRbeta diversity at day 60 in some patients. T cells produced anew were the main source of T-cell counts and diversity one year after transplant. Alpha-beta T cells present about two months after transplant were reported to originate from several hundred expanded graft clones.

The CDR3 consists of 15 residues. The junction had 8 bases not matched to a gene; V was cut back by 0 bases and J by 7 bases. Looked up from germline, CDR1 is SGHRS and CDR2 is YFSETQ. This clonotype was recorded many times. The antigen is unknown. For TCRbeta, the library was prepared with unique molecular identifiers. TCRdb processed the PCR reads anew with MiXCR; each CDR3 protein has one entry. The sample has about 190,000 distinct CDR3 sequences; 11% are singletons. The sequencing used PBMCs, collected before TCRalphabeta/CD19-depleted stem cell transplant. The chain couples TRBV5-1 to TRBJ2-7, with 9 bases lining up with TRBD2. The receptor's source is a boy younger than 10 with acute myeloid leukemia, due to receive a stem cell transplant. The CDR3 here is CASSLVLAGDGEQYF. In nucleotides, the CDR3 is TGCGCCAGCAGCTTGGTGTTAGCGGGAGATGGAGAGCAGTACTTC.